This TCR beta chain derives from a study of blood T cell repertoires in COVID-19. Study-level background: Samples representing acute and convalescent COVID-19 were sourced from the United States, Italy and Spain.

Using immunoSEQ multiplex PCR, the repertoire was profiled, and TCRdb retains in-frame clones only, with some absent. The sample carries about 200,000 clones, 82% recorded once. This clone was counted a few times. This CDR3 has 14 residues. V lost 0 bases and J lost 3; bases outside the gene matches: 0. From germline, CDR1 is SGHRS and CDR2 YFSETQ. The sequenced sample consisted of peripheral blood. This rearrangement joins TRBV5-1 to TRBJ1-2; 9 nucleotides match TRBD1. This clonotype was sampled from a woman of 80 years or more with COVID-19, enrolled during active disease. The CDR3 region has the DNA TGCGCCAGCAGCTTGGGGGACAGGGACTATGGCTACACCTTC. It translates to CASSLGDRDYGYTF. Drawing the rest from reference TRBV5-1 and TRBJ1-2, the complete variable domain is KAGVTQTPRYLIKTRGQQVTLSCSPISGHRSVSWYQQTPGQGLQFLFEYFSETQRNKGNFPGRFSGRQFSNSRSEMNVSTLELGDSALYLCASSLGDRDYGYTFGSGTRLTVV.